These T cell receptor beta chains were read from a single sample in a study of blood T cell repertoires in COVID-19. Assay: immunoSEQ multiplex PCR; the TCRdb copy retains only in-frame clones and omits some. The profile shows 200,000 to 250,000 clones, about 80% of them singletons. Sequencing was done on a sample of PBMCs or T cells enriched from blood (not recorded which). These receptors were obtained from a man aged 55 to 69 who had recovered from COVID-19. Both conserved end residues are part of each CDR3. A D gene is named only where the DNA matches it firmly. Clone size is not always given. Where it is, it says once, few, many or a class for expanded clones.

D | J | V | size | CDR3 | DNA
NA | TRBJ2-7 | TRBV6-2/TRBV6-3 | NA | CASSLQLREQYF | TGTGCCAGCAGTTTACAGCTTCGAGAGCAGTACTTC
NA | TRBJ1-2 | TRBV19 | NA | CASSIPLGGSVYGYTF | TGTGCCAGTAGTATACCCCTCGGCGGCAGCGTCTATGGCTACACCTTC
NA | TRBJ1-5 | TRBV19 | few | CASSFEGLSNQPQHF | TGTGCCAGTAGTTTCGAGGGTCTTAGCAATCAGCCCCAGCATTTT
TRBD1 | TRBJ1-4 | TRBV11-2 | NA | CASSGGGQGNEKLFF | TGTGCCAGCAGCGGGGGGGGACAGGGTAATGAAAAACTGTTTTTT
NA | TRBJ1-1 | TRBV6-2/TRBV6-3 | NA | CASSATGFGRTGTEAFF | TGTGCCAGCAGTGCTACGGGCTTTGGTCGTACAGGGACTGAAGCTTTCTTT
NA | TRBJ1-5 | TRBV6-2/TRBV6-3 | NA | CASSYSGPGDQPQHF | TGTGCCAGCAGTTACTCGGGTCCAGGGGATCAGCCCCAGCATTTT
NA | TRBJ1-1 | TRBV5-8 | NA | CASSLGLRGTLNTEAFF | TGTGCCAGCAGCTTGGGTTTGCGGGGGACTCTGAACACTGAAGCTTTCTTT
NA | TRBJ2-1 | TRBV9 | NA | CASSATGSSYNEQFF | TGTGCCAGCAGCGCGACTGGGAGCTCCTACAATGAGCAGTTCTTC
NA | TRBJ1-6 | TRBV4-3 | NA | CASSQSAVMMNSPLHF | TGCGCCAGCAGCCAATCCGCAGTGATGATGAATTCACCCCTCCACTTT
TRBD1 | TRBJ2-2 | TRBV19 | NA | CASSIGQGHTGELFF | TGTGCCAGTAGTATCGGACAGGGGCACACCGGGGAGCTGTTTTTT
TRBD1 | TRBJ1-3 | TRBV6-5 | NA | CASRTGTPGNTIYF | TGTGCCAGCAGGACAGGGACTCCTGGAAACACCATATATTTT
NA | TRBJ2-7 | TRBV5-1 | NA | CASSPEPSITGYEQYF | TGCGCCAGCAGCCCAGAGCCATCAATTACAGGTTACGAGCAGTACTTC
TRBD1 | TRBJ2-2 | TRBV6-5 | few | CASRRTGDTGELFF | TGTGCCAGCAGACGAACAGGGGACACCGGGGAGCTGTTTTTT
TRBD1 | TRBJ2-7 | TRBV15 | once | CATSRESQGIEQYF | TGTGCCACCAGCAGAGAGTCACAGGGGATCGAGCAGTACTTC
NA | TRBJ1-5 | TRBV12-3/TRBV12-4 | few | CASSLLGDQPQHF | TGTGCCAGCAGTTTATTAGGGGATCAGCCCCAGCATTTT
TRBD1 | TRBJ2-3 | TRBV11-1 | NA | CASSLAGGQVF | TGTGCCAGCAGCTTAGCCGGGGGACAGGTTTTT
NA | TRBJ2-3 | TRBV5-4 | NA | CASSLDRAFTDTQYF | TGTGCCAGCAGCTTGGACAGGGCCTTCACAGATACGCAGTATTTT
TRBD1 | TRBJ1-2 | TRBV9 | NA | CASRFRDSMNYGYTF | TGTGCCAGCAGATTCCGGGACAGTATGAACTATGGCTACACCTTC
TRBD1 | TRBJ2-6 | TRBV19 | NA | CASRNDRAGANVLTF | TGTGCCAGTAGAAATGACAGGGCTGGGGCCAACGTCCTGACTTTC
NA | TRBJ2-3 | TRBV7-2 | once | CASSNRRPASTDTQYF | TGTGCCAGCAGCAACAGGCGACCCGCTAGCACAGATACGCAGTATTTT
NA | TRBJ1-1 | TRBV12-5 | NA | CASVGGTEAFF | TGTGCTAGTGTCGGGGGCACTGAAGCTTTCTTT
NA | TRBJ2-6 | TRBV10-3 | NA | CAISVTVSGANVLTF | TGTGCCATCAGCGTCACAGTCTCTGGGGCCAACGTCCTGACTTTC
TRBD1 | TRBJ1-6 | TRBV6-5 | NA | CASSFSRTGVSPLHF | TGTGCCAGCAGTTTCTCCCGGACAGGGGTTTCACCCCTCCACTTT
TRBD1 | TRBJ1-5 | TRBV2 | NA | CASTLGQGIGQPQHF | TGTGCCAGCACTTTGGGACAGGGGATTGGCCAGCCCCAGCATTTT
TRBD1 | TRBJ2-7 | TRBV29-1 | NA | CSVKYGTGGYEQYF | TGCAGCGTAAAATACGGGACAGGGGGCTACGAGCAGTACTTC
TRBD1 | TRBJ1-5 | TRBV30 | NA | CAWSTGVDQPQHF | TGTGCCTGGAGTACAGGGGTTGATCAGCCCCAGCATTTT
NA | TRBJ1-1 | TRBV18 | NA | CASAGRLTTEAFF | TGTGCCAGCGCGGGACGGCTGACCACTGAAGCTTTCTTT
TRBD1 | TRBJ1-3 | TRBV7-2 | NA | CASSLGQSLNTIYF | TGTGCCAGCAGCTTGGGACAGAGCTTAAACACCATATATTTT
TRBD1 | TRBJ1-2 | TRBV18 | NA | CASSPDRGSFGYTF | TGTGCCAGCTCACCCGACAGGGGAAGCTTTGGCTACACCTTC
NA | TRBJ1-1 | TRBV6-5 | NA | CASGEGLNTEAFF | TGTGCCAGTGGGGAGGGACTGAACACTGAAGCTTTCTTT
TRBD1 | TRBJ2-7 | TRBV7-8 | NA | CASSPAGQGTAQYF | TGTGCCAGCAGCCCGGCTGGACAGGGTACGGCGCAGTACTTC
NA | TRBJ2-7 | TRBV19 | NA | CASSSKQGYEQYF | TGTGCCAGTAGTAGCAAACAGGGTTACGAGCAGTACTTC
NA | TRBJ1-6 | TRBV7-6 | once | CASSLGERSPLHF | TGTGCCAGCAGCTTAGGCGAGAGATCACCCCTCCACTTT
TRBD1 | TRBJ1-1 | TRBV13 | NA | CASSLGAGTGGVTEAFF | TGTGCCAGCAGCTTAGGTGCCGGGACAGGGGGCGTCACTGAAGCTTTCTTT
TRBD1 | TRBJ2-3 | TRBV12-5 | NA | CASGSRDRGWTDTQYF | TGTGCTAGTGGATCCCGGGACAGAGGATGGACAGATACGCAGTATTTT
NA | TRBJ2-7 | TRBV6-5 | NA | CASSITRVYEQYF | TGTGCCAGCAGTATAACCAGGGTCTACGAGCAGTACTTC
TRBD1 | TRBJ2-5 | TRBV29-1 | NA | CSADRGRETQYF | TGCAGCGCAGACAGGGGACGGGAGACCCAGTACTTC
TRBD2 | TRBJ2-1 | TRBV6-5 | NA | CASRKSGAGGNEQFF | TGTGCCAGCAGAAAAAGCGGGGCGGGGGGCAATGAGCAGTTCTTC
TRBD1 | TRBJ1-2 | TRBV24-1 | NA | CATSDTAGQGNYGYTF | TGTGCCACCAGTGATACGGCGGGACAGGGGAACTATGGCTACACCTTC